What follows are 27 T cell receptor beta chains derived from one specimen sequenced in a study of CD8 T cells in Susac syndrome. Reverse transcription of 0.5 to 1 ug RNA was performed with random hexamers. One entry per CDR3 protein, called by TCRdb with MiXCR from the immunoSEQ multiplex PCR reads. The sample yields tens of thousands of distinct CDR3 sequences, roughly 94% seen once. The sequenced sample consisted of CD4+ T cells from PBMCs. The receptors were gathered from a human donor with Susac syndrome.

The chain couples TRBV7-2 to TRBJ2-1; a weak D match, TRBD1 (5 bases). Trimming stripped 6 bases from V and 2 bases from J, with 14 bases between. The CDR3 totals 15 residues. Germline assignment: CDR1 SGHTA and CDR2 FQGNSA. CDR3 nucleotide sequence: TGTGCCAGCAGGGTGAGCAGGGAACCCTACAATGAGCAGTTCTTC. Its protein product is CASRVSREPYNEQFF.

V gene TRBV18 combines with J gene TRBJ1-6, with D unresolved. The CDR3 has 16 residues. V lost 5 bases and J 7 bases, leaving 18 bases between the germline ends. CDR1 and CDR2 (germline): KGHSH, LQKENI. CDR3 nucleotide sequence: TGTGCCAGCTCATCTTCCCGATCCCGACCAAATTCACCCCTCCACTTT. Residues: CASSSSRSRPNSPLHF.

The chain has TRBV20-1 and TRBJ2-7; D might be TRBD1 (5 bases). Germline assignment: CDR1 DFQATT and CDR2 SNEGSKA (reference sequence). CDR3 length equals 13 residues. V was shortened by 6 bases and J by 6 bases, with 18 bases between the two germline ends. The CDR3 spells CSAPTRAKGEQYF. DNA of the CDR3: TGCAGTGCCCCGACCAGGGCGAAGGGCGAGCAGTACTTC.

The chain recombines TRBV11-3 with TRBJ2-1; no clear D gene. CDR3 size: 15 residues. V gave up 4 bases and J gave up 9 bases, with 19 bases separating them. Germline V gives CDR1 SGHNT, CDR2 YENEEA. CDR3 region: CASSSHRAGAAEQFF. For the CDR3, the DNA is TGTGCCAGCAGCTCCCACCGGGCCGGCGCCGCTGAGCAGTTCTTC.

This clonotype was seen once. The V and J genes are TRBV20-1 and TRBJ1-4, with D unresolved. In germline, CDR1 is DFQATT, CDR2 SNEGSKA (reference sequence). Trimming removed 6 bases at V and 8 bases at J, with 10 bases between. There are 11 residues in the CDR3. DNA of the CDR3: TGCAGTGCCCTGAGCTACGAAAAACTGTTTTTT. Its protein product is CSALSYEKLFF.

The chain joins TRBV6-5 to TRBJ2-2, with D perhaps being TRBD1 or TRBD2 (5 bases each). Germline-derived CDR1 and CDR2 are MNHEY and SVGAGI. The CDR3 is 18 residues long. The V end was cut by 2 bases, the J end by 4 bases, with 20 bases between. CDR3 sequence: CASSYDSWASRLTGELFF. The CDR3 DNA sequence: TGTGCCAGCAGTTACGACAGCTGGGCTAGCCGTCTCACCGGGGAGCTGTTTTTT.

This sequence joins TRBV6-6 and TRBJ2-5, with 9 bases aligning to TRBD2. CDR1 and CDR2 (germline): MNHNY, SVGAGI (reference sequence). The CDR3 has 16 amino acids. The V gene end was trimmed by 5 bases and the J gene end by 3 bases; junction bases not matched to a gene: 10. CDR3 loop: CASSGNSGGRKETQYF. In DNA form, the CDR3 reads TGTGCCAGCAGTGGGAATAGCGGGGGCCGGAAAGAGACCCAGTACTTC.

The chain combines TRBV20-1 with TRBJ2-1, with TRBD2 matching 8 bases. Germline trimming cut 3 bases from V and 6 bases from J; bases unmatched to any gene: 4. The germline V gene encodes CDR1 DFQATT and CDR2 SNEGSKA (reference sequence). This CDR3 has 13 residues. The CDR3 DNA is TGCAGTGCTAGGCGGGGGGCATTCAATGAGCAGTTCTTC. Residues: CSARRGAFNEQFF.

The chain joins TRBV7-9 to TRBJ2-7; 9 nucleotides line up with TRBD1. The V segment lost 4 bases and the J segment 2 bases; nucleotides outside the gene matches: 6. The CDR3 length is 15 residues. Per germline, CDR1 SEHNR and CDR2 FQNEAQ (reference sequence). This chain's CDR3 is CASSSGQGFPYEQYF. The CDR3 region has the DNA TGTGCCAGCAGCTCGGGACAGGGATTCCCCTACGAGCAGTACTTC. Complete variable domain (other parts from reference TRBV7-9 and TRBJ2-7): DTGVSQNPRHKITKRGQNVTFRCDPISEHNRLYWYRQTLGQGPEFLTYFQNEAQLEKSRLLSDRFSAERPKGSFSTLEIQRTEQGDSAMYLCASSSGQGFPYEQYFGPGTRLTVT.

The CDR3 DNA reads TGTGCCAGAACACCTGACAGGACCCACTCCTACGAGCAGTACTTC. This encodes CARTPDRTHSYEQYF. The V and J genes are TRBV19 and TRBJ2-7, with D maybe TRBD1 (6 bases). CDR3 length: 15 amino acids. In germline, CDR1 is LNHDA, CDR2 SQIVND (reference sequence). The V end was cut by 9 bases, the J end by 0 bases, with 18 bases between.

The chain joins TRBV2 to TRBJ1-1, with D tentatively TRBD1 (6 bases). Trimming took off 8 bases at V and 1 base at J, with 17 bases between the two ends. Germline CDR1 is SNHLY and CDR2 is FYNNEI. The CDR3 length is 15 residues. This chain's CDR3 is CASLEDGGGNTEAFF. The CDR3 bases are TGTGCCAGCCTCGAAGACGGGGGCGGGAACACTGAAGCTTTCTTT.

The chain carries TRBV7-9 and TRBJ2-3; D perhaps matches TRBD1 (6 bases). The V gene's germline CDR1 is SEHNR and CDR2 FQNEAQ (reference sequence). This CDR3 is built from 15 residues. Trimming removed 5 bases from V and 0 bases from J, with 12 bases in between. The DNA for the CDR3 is TGTGCCAGCAGCATCTTGGGGGCGAGCACAGATACGCAGTATTTT. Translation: CASSILGASTDTQYF.

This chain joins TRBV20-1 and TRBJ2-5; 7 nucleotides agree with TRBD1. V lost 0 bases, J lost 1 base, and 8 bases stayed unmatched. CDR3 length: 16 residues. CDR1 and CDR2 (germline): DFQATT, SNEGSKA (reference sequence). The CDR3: CSARDRGRIPQETQYF. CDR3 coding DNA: TGCAGTGCTAGAGATAGGGGGCGAATCCCCCAAGAGACCCAGTACTTC.

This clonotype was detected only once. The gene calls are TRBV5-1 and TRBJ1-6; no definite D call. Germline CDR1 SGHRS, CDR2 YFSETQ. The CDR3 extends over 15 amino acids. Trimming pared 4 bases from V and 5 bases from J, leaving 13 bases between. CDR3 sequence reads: CASSLTAGHNSPLHF. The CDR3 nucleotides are TGCGCCAGCAGCCTAACGGCAGGCCATAATTCACCCCTCCACTTT.

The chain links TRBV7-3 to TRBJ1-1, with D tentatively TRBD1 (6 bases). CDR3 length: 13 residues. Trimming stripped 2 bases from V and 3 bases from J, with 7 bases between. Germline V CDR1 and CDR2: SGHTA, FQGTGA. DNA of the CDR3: TGTGCCAGCAGCTTACAGGGGTACACTGAAGCTTTCTTT. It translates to CASSLQGYTEAFF.

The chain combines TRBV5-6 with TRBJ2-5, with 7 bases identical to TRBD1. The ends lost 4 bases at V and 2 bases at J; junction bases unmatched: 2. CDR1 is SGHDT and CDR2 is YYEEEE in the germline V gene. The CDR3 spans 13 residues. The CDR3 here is CASSLRGQETQYF. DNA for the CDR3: TGTGCCAGCAGCCTCAGGGGGCAAGAGACCCAGTACTTC.

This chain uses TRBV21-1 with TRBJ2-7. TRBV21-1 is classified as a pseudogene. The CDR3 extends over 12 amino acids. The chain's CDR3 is CASSKIGDEQYF. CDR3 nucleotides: TGTGCCAGCAGCAAAATCGGCGACGAGCAGTACTTC.

In DNA, the CDR3 is TGCAGTGTTGGGGGAGGGTTATCCTATGGCTACACCTTC. Protein product: CSVGGGLSYGYTF. The rearrangement joins TRBV20-1 to TRBJ1-2, with TRBD1 as a possible D gene (5 bases). This CDR3 comprises 13 residues. Trimming removed 7 bases from V and 4 bases from J, with 16 bases in between. Per the germline V gene, CDR1 is DFQATT and CDR2 is SNEGSKA (reference sequence).

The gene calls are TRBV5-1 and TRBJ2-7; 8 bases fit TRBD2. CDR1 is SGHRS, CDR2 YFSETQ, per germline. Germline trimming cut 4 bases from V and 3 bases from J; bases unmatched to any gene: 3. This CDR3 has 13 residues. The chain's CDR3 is CASSGLAGYEQYF. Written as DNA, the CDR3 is TGCGCCAGCAGCGGCCTAGCGGGCTACGAGCAGTACTTC.

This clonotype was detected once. CDR3 bases: TGTGCCACCTCAGCGGGGGAGGAGACCCAGTACTTC. It codes for CATSAGEETQYF. The J gene is TRBJ2-5, the V gene TRBV10-3, with TRBD2 matching over 8 bases. V shed 10 bases and J 5 bases; nucleotides not matched to a gene: 6. CDR1 and CDR2 from the germline V gene are ENHRY and SYGVKD. This CDR3 region has 12 residues.

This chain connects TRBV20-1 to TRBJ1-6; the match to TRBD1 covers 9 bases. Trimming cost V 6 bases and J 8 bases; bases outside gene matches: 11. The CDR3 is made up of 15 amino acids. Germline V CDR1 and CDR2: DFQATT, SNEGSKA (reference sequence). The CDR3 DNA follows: TGCAGTGCGCAACAGGGGGCGTTGATCGATTCACCCCTCCACTTT. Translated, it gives CSAQQGALIDSPLHF.

The CDR3 reads CAWSESYNSPLHF. For the CDR3, the DNA is TGTGCCTGGAGTGAGTCCTATAATTCACCCCTCCACTTT. V usage is TRBV30 and J usage is TRBJ1-6; the D is unclear. V dropped 1 base and J dropped 1 base, with 2 bases sitting between them. Germline loops: CDR1 GTSNPN, CDR2 SVGIG (reference sequence). The CDR3 is 13 amino acids.

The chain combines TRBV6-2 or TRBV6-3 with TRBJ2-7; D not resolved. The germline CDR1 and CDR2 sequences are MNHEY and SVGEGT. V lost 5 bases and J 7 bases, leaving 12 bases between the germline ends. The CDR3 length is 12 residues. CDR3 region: CASSAGRIEQYF. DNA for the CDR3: TGTGCCAGCAGTGCCGGACGGATTGAGCAGTACTTC.

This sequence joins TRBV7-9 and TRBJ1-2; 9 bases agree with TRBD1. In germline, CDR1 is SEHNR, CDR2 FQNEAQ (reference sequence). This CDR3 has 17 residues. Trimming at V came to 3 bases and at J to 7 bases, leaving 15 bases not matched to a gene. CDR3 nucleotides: TGTGCCAGCAGCTTCGAACTCACCGGGACAGGGTCCGCTGGCTACACCTTC. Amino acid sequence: CASSFELTGTGSAGYTF.

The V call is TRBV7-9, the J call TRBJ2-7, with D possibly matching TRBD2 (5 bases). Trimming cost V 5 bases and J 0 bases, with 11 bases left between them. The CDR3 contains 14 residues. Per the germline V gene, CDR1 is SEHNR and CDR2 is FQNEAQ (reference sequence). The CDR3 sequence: CASSQRSTSYEQYF. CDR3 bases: TGTGCCAGCAGCCAGCGGTCGACCTCCTACGAGCAGTACTTC.

The CDR3 bases are TGCAGCGCTTTGGGCCCTACGAGGACTGAAGCTTTCTTT. Translation gives CSALGPTRTEAFF. The genes are TRBV29-1 and TRBJ1-1; the D is unclear. V lost 7 bases and J lost 5, with 17 bases in between. Germline values: CDR1 SQVTM, CDR2 ANQGSEA. CDR3 size: 13 residues.

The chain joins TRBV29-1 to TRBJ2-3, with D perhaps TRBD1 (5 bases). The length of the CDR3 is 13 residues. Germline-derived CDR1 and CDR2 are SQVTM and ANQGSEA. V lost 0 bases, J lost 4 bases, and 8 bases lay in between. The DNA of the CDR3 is TGCAGCGTTGAAGAGGGCAGGGCAGATACGCAGTATTTT. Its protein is CSVEEGRADTQYF.